The rows below give T cell receptor beta chains drawn from one sample of a study of glioma-infiltrating T cells. TCRdb processed the multiplex PCR reads anew with MiXCR; each CDR3 protein has one entry. The data show some 190,000 distinct CDR3 sequences, more than 25% seen once. Input material: glioma tissue, nonneoplastic brain tissue, or PBMCs (not recorded which). These receptors were obtained from a human donor with low-grade glioma or glioblastoma, undergoing nonglioma brain surgery, or in good health (not recorded which). The CDR3 runs from the conserved cysteine through the conserved F or W. Fields, in order: CDR3 protein, D gene, J gene, V gene, clone size. The D gene is left open where the match is weak. Not every row has a clone size; where given, it reads once, few, many or a size class.

CDR3: CASNLMGAGDEQYF
D: NA
J: TRBJ2-7
V: TRBV11-3
size: NA

CDR3: CASSSGSGGRTEAFF
D: NA
J: TRBJ1-1
V: TRBV7-9
size: NA

CDR3: CASRGTSVNNEQFF
D: TRBD2
J: TRBJ2-1
V: TRBV12-3/TRBV12-4
size: many

CDR3: CASSQGYGAAYEQYF
D: NA
J: TRBJ2-7
V: TRBV14
size: NA

CDR3: CASSVGVIGYNEKSF
D: NA
J: TRBJ2-1
V: TRBV7-2
size: NA

CDR3: CASTPRRQGAGTDTQYF
D: TRBD1
J: TRBJ2-3
V: TRBV9
size: NA

CDR3: CASNPHGQREGEQYF
D: TRBD2
J: TRBJ2-7
V: TRBV27
size: many

CDR3: CASSTGVSGGETQYF
D: TRBD2
J: TRBJ2-5
V: TRBV6-2/TRBV6-3
size: NA

CDR3: CSASLSGGLNQPQHF
D: NA
J: TRBJ1-5
V: TRBV20-1
size: many

CDR3: CASSLRADFSTDTQYF
D: NA
J: TRBJ2-3
V: TRBV7-2
size: many

CDR3: CASSQGVAGSTIYF
D: NA
J: TRBJ1-3
V: TRBV4-1
size: NA

CDR3: CASSLNSQGKVGQYF
D: NA
J: TRBJ2-7
V: TRBV12-3/TRBV12-4
size: NA

CDR3: CASSPPRNEQFF
D: NA
J: TRBJ2-1
V: TRBV12-3/TRBV12-4
size: NA

CDR3: CAISGQEETQYF
D: TRBD1
J: TRBJ2-5
V: TRBV10-3
size: many

CDR3: CASSQDGTGNYEQYF
D: TRBD1
J: TRBJ2-7
V: TRBV4-2
size: many

CDR3: CASSGTHHYYGYTF
D: NA
J: TRBJ1-2
V: TRBV6-1
size: many

CDR3: CSVEEQETQYF
D: NA
J: TRBJ2-5
V: TRBV29-1
size: many

CDR3: CASSSGAGDLGEQYF
D: TRBD2
J: TRBJ2-7
V: TRBV6-2/TRBV6-3
size: many

CDR3: CSASALRAVAGDNWRCEQYF
D: TRBD2
J: TRBJ2-7
V: TRBV20-1
size: many

CDR3: CASSQDGLAYEQYF
D: NA
J: TRBJ2-7
V: TRBV4-2
size: many

CDR3: CASSLEGTSVSYEQYF
D: TRBD2
J: TRBJ2-7
V: TRBV5-1
size: NA

CDR3: CASSSGPDYGYTF
D: NA
J: TRBJ1-2
V: TRBV7-6
size: many

CDR3: CASRLGEGRISEQFF
D: NA
J: TRBJ2-1
V: TRBV6-1
size: many

CDR3: CASSPPGTPYNEQFF
D: NA
J: TRBJ2-1
V: TRBV18
size: NA

CDR3: CASSQPDRFGETQYF
D: TRBD1
J: TRBJ2-5
V: TRBV4-1
size: many

CDR3: CASSWAGSFDEQYF
D: NA
J: TRBJ2-7
V: TRBV7-9
size: few

CDR3: CASSLNPGSEFF
D: NA
J: TRBJ2-1
V: TRBV7-9
size: many

CDR3: CASSSPGVAYEQYF
D: NA
J: TRBJ2-7
V: TRBV19
size: many

CDR3: CASSDSPGLIYEQYF
D: NA
J: TRBJ2-7
V: TRBV10-2
size: many

CDR3: CASSYGRDFQETQYF
D: NA
J: TRBJ2-5
V: TRBV6-1
size: many

CDR3: CASSQPYEREVEEQYF
D: TRBD2
J: TRBJ2-7
V: TRBV4-2
size: NA

CDR3: CASSPQGGRALGEQFF
D: TRBD2
J: TRBJ2-1
V: TRBV7-6
size: many

CDR3: CASSFIAGMNEQYF
D: NA
J: TRBJ2-7
V: TRBV7-2
size: many

CDR3: CSVRAGNSYEQYF
D: NA
J: TRBJ2-7
V: TRBV29-1
size: many